The 15 T cell receptor beta chains listed next were all sequenced from one sample in a study of metastatic and nonmetastatic thyroid tumors. All patients reached thyroid surgery having received no treatment beforehand. TCRdb reassembled clones from the PCR reads with MiXCR. The repertoire consists of around 26,000 clones, with more than 12% occurring once and the leading ten covering approximately 3.3%. Sample: blood. These receptors originate from a female donor with papillary thyroid cancer or a benign thyroid nodule (not recorded which). Some clones in this sample may be carry-over from other donors' samples.

The rearrangement links TRBV4-1 to TRBJ1-5; a possible D gene is TRBD1 (5 bases). The CDR3 contains 15 residues. With 4 bases removed from V and 3 bases from J, the gap between germline ends came to 13 bases. Germline V gene sequence: CDR1 MGHRA, CDR2 YSYEKL. The CDR3 sequence: CASSPDGGVNQPQHF. The CDR3 DNA is TGCGCCAGCAGCCCGGATGGGGGGGTCAATCAGCCCCAGCATTTT.

By share, this clone counts as medium-sized. The chain joins TRBV10-1 to TRBJ2-7; unclear D gene. Germline CDR1 and CDR2: WNHNN and SYGVQD (reference sequence). The CDR3 is 14 residues long. The ends were cut back, 6 bases at V and 0 bases at J, with 12 bases in the middle. In nucleotides, the CDR3 is TGCGCCAGCAGGGCGGACGTATCCTCCTACGAGCAGTACTTC. Encoded protein: CASRADVSSYEQYF.

This clone was found many times. The J gene is TRBJ2-1, the V gene TRBV6-1; 7 bases line up with TRBD1. V lost 6 bases to trimming and J lost 3 bases; unmatched junction nucleotides: 5. CDR3 length: 14 residues. Germline values: CDR1 MNHNS, CDR2 SASEGT. The CDR3 coding sequence is TGTGCCAGCAGATCGACAGGGTTCTACAATGAGCAGTTCTTC. Amino acid sequence: CASRSTGFYNEQFF.

CDR3 sequence (DNA): TGTGCCAGCAGTTTAAGGCACCCATATAATTCACCCCTCCACTTT. Encoded protein: CASSLRHPYNSPLHF. The chain recombines TRBV12-3 or TRBV12-4 with TRBJ1-6, with D uncertain. CDR3 length: 15 residues. Trimming took 2 bases from V and 4 from J, leaving 9 bases between them.

This clone was seen only a few times. One end of the junction does not line up with germline, which may come from a read error. The gene calls are TRBV28 and TRBJ2-7; D is undetermined. CDR1 and CDR2 from the germline V gene are MDHEN and SYDVKM. This CDR3 is built from 11 residues. CDR3 sequence (DNA): TGTGCCATCAGTCCTCATCTCGAGCAGTACTTC. Amino acids: CAISPHLEQYF.

In this sample, this clone turned up a few times. The chain recombines TRBV19 with TRBJ2-1; D might be TRBD2 (5 bases). The V end was cut by 4 bases, the J end by 8 bases, with 12 bases between. This CDR3 comprises 13 residues. From germline, CDR1 is LNHDA and CDR2 SQIVND (reference sequence). The CDR3 sequence is CASSTAAAYEQFF. CDR3 DNA sequence: TGTGCCAGTAGTACAGCGGCTGCATATGAGCAGTTCTTC.

This clone is medium-sized by share. CDR3 DNA: TGTGCCGCCTCTCAGGGACAGGGCTACGAGCAGTACTTC. The encoded protein is CAASQGQGYEQYF. J is TRBJ2-7 and V is TRBV24-1; 9 nucleotides align to TRBD1. From germline, CDR1 is KGHDR and CDR2 SFDVKD. V lost 12 bases, J lost 3 bases, and 8 bases stayed unmatched. The CDR3 sequence is 13 residues long.

In this sample, this clone turned up many times. The chain employs TRBV6-5 and TRBJ1-2; possibly TRBD1 for D (5 bases). Trimming removed 2 bases from V and 8 bases from J, with 12 bases in between. This CDR3 is 13 amino acids long. Per germline, CDR1 MNHEY and CDR2 SVGAGI. The CDR3 coding sequence is TGTGCCAGCAGTTACGCGAAGGGGATAGGCTACACCTTC. Encoded protein: CASSYAKGIGYTF.

This clone was seen at least ten times. A read error may be the cause here, since a much bigger clone is one base away. The chain recombines TRBV28 with TRBJ1-6; D uncertain. The ends were cut back, 7 bases at V and 4 bases at J, with 17 bases in the middle. The CDR3 loop spans 16 amino acids. CDR1 and CDR2 (germline): MDHEN, SYDVKM. The CDR3 region is CASKKMDRAYNSPLHF. The CDR3 DNA sequence: TGTGCCAGCAAAAAAATGGACCGCGCTTATAATTCACCCCTCCACTTT. Complete variable domain (other parts from reference TRBV28 and TRBJ1-6): DVKVTQSSRYLVKRTGEKVFLECVQDMDHENMFWYRQDPGLGLRLIYFSYDVKMKEKGDIPEGYSVSREKKERFSLILESASTNQTSMYLCASKKMDRAYNSPLHFGNGTRLTVT.

The V gene is TRBV4-3, the J gene TRBJ1-4; TRBD1 matches 10 bases. The CDR3 loop spans 15 amino acids. V shed 5 bases, J shed 6 bases, and the junction held 6 bases outside the gene matches. Germline V gene lookup returns CDR1 LGHNA and CDR2 YSLEER. This chain's CDR3 is CASSSRDRGDEKLFF. CDR3 DNA sequence: TGCGCCAGCAGCTCCCGGGACAGGGGAGATGAAAAACTGTTTTTT.

The chain couples TRBV20-1 to TRBJ2-7, with a weak D call TRBD1 (6 bases). The germline V gene has CDR1 DFQATT and CDR2 SNEGSKA (reference sequence). This CDR3 has 14 residues. Between the trimmed V and J ends, which lost 0 bases and 3 bases, there was a span of 12 bases. CDR3 residues: CSARDRRGSYEQYF. The CDR3 DNA sequence: TGCAGTGCTAGAGATCGCAGGGGAAGCTACGAGCAGTACTTC.

V gene TRBV7-2 combines with J gene TRBJ2-7; 8 bases are shared with TRBD1. After removal of 5 bases from V and 6 bases from J, the junction contained 9 bases not matched to a gene. CDR1 and CDR2 from the germline V gene are SGHTA and FQGNSA. This CDR3 region has 14 residues. The CDR3: CASSTRGQGGEQYF. In DNA, the CDR3 is TGTGCCAGCAGCACCCGAGGACAGGGTGGCGAGCAGTACTTC.

This clone was counted many times. This chain joins TRBV20-1 and TRBJ1-6, with D maybe TRBD1 (6 bases). Germline V gives CDR1 DFQATT, CDR2 SNEGSKA (reference sequence). CDR3 length equals 15 residues. V lost 3 bases and J 9 bases, leaving 18 bases between the germline ends. The CDR3 DNA sequence: TGCAGTGCTAGTCCCGACCGGGCCAGGGGTTCACCCCTCCACTTT. Translated: CSASPDRARGSPLHF.

The chain links TRBV28 to TRBJ2-6; TRBD1 is a possible D gene (5 bases). The germline V and J ends were trimmed by 7 bases and 5 bases, with 18 bases remaining between them. This CDR3 has 16 residues. Germline V gene data show CDR1 as MDHEN and CDR2 as SYDVKM. This CDR3 reads CASTPSGREWANVLTF. CDR3 nucleotides: TGTGCCAGCACCCCTTCGGGCAGGGAATGGGCCAACGTCCTGACTTTC.

The chain has TRBV6-5 and TRBJ2-3, with 7 positions matching TRBD1. The V segment lost 8 bases and the J segment 1 base; nucleotides outside the gene matches: 9. From germline, CDR1 is MNHEY and CDR2 SVGAGI. The CDR3 runs 15 residues. The CDR3 DNA reads TGTGCCAGCGTTTACGGGACAGAACGCACAGATACGCAGTATTTT. It specifies CASVYGTERTDTQYF.